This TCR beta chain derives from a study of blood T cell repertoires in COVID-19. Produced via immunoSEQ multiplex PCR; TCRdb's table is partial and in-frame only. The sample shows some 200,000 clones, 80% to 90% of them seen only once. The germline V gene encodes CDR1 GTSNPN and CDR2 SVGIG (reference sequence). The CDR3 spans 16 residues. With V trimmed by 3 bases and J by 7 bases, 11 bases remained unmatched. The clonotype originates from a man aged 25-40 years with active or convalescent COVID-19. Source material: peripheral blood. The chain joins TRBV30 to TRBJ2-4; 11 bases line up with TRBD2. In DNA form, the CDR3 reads TGTGCCTGGAGCCTGGGTGGTAGCGGGAGGGTTAACATTCAGTACTTC. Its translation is CAWSLGGSGRVNIQYF.